This T cell receptor beta chain was identified in a study of monozygotic twins with inflammatory bowel disease. TCRdb re-called the 5' RACE reads, yielding one record per CDR3 amino acid sequence without DNA. Its clone listing holds about 440,000 distinct CDR3 sequences. This CDR3 contains 16 residues. From germline, CDR1 is DFQATT and CDR2 SNEGSKA (reference sequence). This receptor was obtained from a human donor with ulcerative colitis or Crohn's disease, or a healthy co-twin of an affected twin (not recorded which). The V call is TRBV20-1, the J call TRBJ2-5; TCRdb's assignment of TRBD2 cannot be checked, as there is no DNA. The material sequenced was blood. The CDR3 sequence: CSARRLGGGPPETQYF.